The clone carrying this TCR beta chain has just a few counts. These data originate in a study of control samples from healthy donors and cancer patients. V shed 3 bases and J shed 7 bases, with 10 bases lying between them. This CDR3 comprises 11 residues. CDR1 and CDR2 (germline): DFQATT, SNEGSKA (reference sequence). Produced via immunoSEQ multiplex PCR; TCRdb's table is partial and in-frame only. Of about 28,000 clones detected, around nine tenths appear once; the ten largest clones hold under 2%. The TCR originated in a woman aged 40 to 49 with lung cancer. Input material: PBMCs. The V call is TRBV20-1, the J call TRBJ2-7; possibly TRBD1 for D (5 bases). The CDR3 reads CSASAREEQYF. The CDR3 coding sequence is TGCAGTGCTAGCGCCAGGGAAGAGCAGTACTTC.